This entry is about one TCR beta chain. From germline, CDR1 is SGHKS and CDR2 YYEKEE (reference sequence). CDR3 size: 14 residues. V dropped 4 bases and J dropped 8 bases, with 16 bases sitting between them. This specimen comes from a study of blood T cell repertoires in COVID-19. Turning to the study itself: COVID-19 samples collected from the United States, Italy and Spain covered acute and convalescent phases. T cells, B-cell-depleted T cells, or PBMCs provided the cDNA or gDNA that served as material.

Authors' data handling: Researchers report that nucleated cell counts were estimated from reference gene primer amplification. Some clones are missing from TCRdb's copy, which holds only in-frame ones; the method was immunoSEQ multiplex PCR. The V and J calls and clone size come from that table; D and trimming were worked out from the DNA. Seen here are about 120,000 clones, 86% observed once, and the top ten hold about 4.5%. This clonotype was obtained from a man aged 40-50 years with acute or convalescent COVID-19. This chain links TRBV5-5 with TRBJ1-3; TRBD1 is a possible D gene (5 bases). The sequencing sample was made of peripheral blood. The CDR3 spells CASSLGGARDTIYF. The CDR3 DNA reads as TGTGCCAGCAGCCTCGGCGGGGCGCGGGACACCATATATTTT.